Detailed here is one TCR beta chain. Its antigen is still unknown. The data originate from a study of post-analysis software for immune sequencing data. Study details: Disease courses included relapsing-remitting, secondary progressive and progressive-relapsing multiple sclerosis.

V was cut by 2 bases and J by 1 base, with 13 bases left in between. This CDR3 spans 16 amino acids. Findings and limits, study-wide: Patients carried 5 or 6 TRBV segments more frequently than controls did, and TRBV5-6, TRBV5-1 and TRBV20-1 were among them. F measure clustering grouped samples strongly by preparation batch.

The TCR beta cDNA libraries carried unique molecular identifiers. TCRdb re-called the PCR reads with MiXCR, one entry per CDR3 protein. The data show under 650,000 distinct CDR3 sequences, with roughly 47% seen just once and under 2% held by the top ten. This TCR derives from a girl aged 5 to 17 with multiple sclerosis. The chain uses TRBV12-3 or TRBV12-4 and TRBJ2-3; the D call may be TRBD1 or TRBD2 (5 bases each). Specimen: blood. The CDR3 coding sequence is TGTGCCAGCAGTTTATTGGGGGACGAGGGCACAGATACGCAGTATTTT. It codes for CASSLLGDEGTDTQYF.